The clone carrying this T cell receptor beta chain is a singleton in its sample. This specimen belongs to a study of blood T cell repertoires in COVID-19. There are 14 residues in the CDR3. V shed 3 bases and J shed 3 bases, with 12 bases lying between them. Per the germline V gene, CDR1 is MDHEN and CDR2 is SYDVKM. Profiled with immunoSEQ multiplex PCR; TCRdb holds only in-frame clones, not every one. Of roughly 250,000 clones listed, under 95% are singletons. The chain has TRBV28 and TRBJ2-7; tentative D call: TRBD2 (7 bases). Sample: PBMCs or T cells enriched from blood (not recorded which). The clonotype originates from a woman aged 40 to 50 with acute COVID-19. DNA for the CDR3: TGTGCCAGCAGTTTTAGGGGGGGCCGCTACGAGCAGTACTTC. Protein: CASSFRGGRYEQYF.